The 11 T cell receptor beta chains below were found in one sample sequenced in a study of blood T cell repertoires in COVID-19. TCRdb's table, derived via immunoSEQ multiplex PCR, lists solely in-frame clones and lacks some. The data hold 8,400 or so clones, with more than 85% observed a single time. Material for sequencing was peripheral blood. The receptor set was obtained from a woman aged 45-65 years with active COVID-19.

This clone was counted a single time. This chain links TRBV6-5 with TRBJ2-5; maybe TRBD2 (5 bases). The CDR3 runs to 15 residues. Germline CDR1 reads MNHEY; CDR2 reads SVGAGI. With 0 bases removed from V and 5 bases from J, the gap between germline ends came to 13 bases. CDR3 region: CASSYSRAGSETQYF. The CDR3 bases are TGTGCCAGCAGTTACTCGAGGGCCGGTTCGGAGACCCAGTACTTC.

The chain joins TRBV5-1 to TRBJ1-3; TRBD1 might be the D (6 bases). V lost 4 bases, J lost 2 bases, and 16 bases lay in between. Germline assignment: CDR1 SGHRS and CDR2 YFSETQ. The CDR3 covers 16 residues. The CDR3 loop is CASSPDPGVAGNTIYF. Here the CDR3 DNA reads TGCGCCAGCAGCCCGGACCCAGGGGTGGCTGGAAACACCATATATTTT.

The rearrangement uses TRBV28 and TRBJ2-1; TRBD1 matches 10 bases. Germline V lookup: CDR1 MDHEN, CDR2 SYDVKM. Unmatched junction bases numbered 8, after V lost 5 bases and J lost 7 bases. CDR3 size: 15 residues. The CDR3 is CASSGGTGVRNEQFF. For the CDR3, the DNA is TGTGCCAGCAGTGGTGGGACAGGGGTTCGAAATGAGCAGTTCTTC.

The rearrangement uses TRBV21-1 and TRBJ2-7; TRBD2 was called by the table and not checked on the DNA. TRBV21-1 has pseudogene status. CDR3 length: 16 residues. The CDR3 is CASSKARGGRPYEQYF. CDR3 bases: TGTGCCAGCAGCAAAGCCAGGGGCGGGAGACCCTACGAGCAGTACTTC.

The chain's CDR3 is CASSPGTQDYGYTF. DNA of the CDR3: TGTGCCAGCAGCCCAGGGACTCAAGACTATGGCTACACCTTC. The chain has TRBV9 and TRBJ1-2; maybe TRBD1 (5 bases). Germline loops: CDR1 SGDLS, CDR2 YYNGEE. The CDR3 runs to 14 residues. V lost 4 bases to trimming and J lost 3 bases, with 13 bases between them.

This chain joins TRBV19 and TRBJ1-1, with D tentatively TRBD1 (6 bases). The CDR3 is 17 amino acids. V lost 1 base, J lost 0 bases, and 15 bases lay in between. Germline V gene lookup returns CDR1 LNHDA and CDR2 SQIVND (reference sequence). The CDR3 DNA is TGTGCCAGTAGTATAGTAAACGGACAGAGGATGAACACTGAAGCTTTCTTT. Its protein is CASSIVNGQRMNTEAFF.

For the CDR3, the DNA is TGCGCCAGCAGCACGGACGGGAGAAATCAGCCCCAGCATTTT. Protein sequence: CASSTDGRNQPQHF. The V and J genes are TRBV5-1 and TRBJ1-5; D unclear. The ends were cut back, 4 bases at V and 4 bases at J, with 12 bases in the middle. Germline assignment: CDR1 SGHRS and CDR2 YFSETQ. This CDR3 has 14 residues.

This chain uses TRBV5-1 with TRBJ2-2, with D tentatively TRBD2 (6 bases). Germline CDR1 and CDR2: SGHRS and YFSETQ. Trimming removed 2 bases from V and 1 base from J, with 9 bases in between. This CDR3 contains 15 residues. The CDR3 reads CASSFRERNTGELFF. Here the CDR3 DNA reads TGCGCCAGCAGCTTTCGGGAGAGGAACACCGGGGAGCTGTTTTTT.

The chain has TRBV19 and TRBJ1-2; possibly TRBD1 for D (5 bases). Looked up from germline, CDR1 is LNHDA and CDR2 is SQIVND (reference sequence). V lost 3 bases and J 8 bases, leaving 10 bases between the germline ends. The CDR3 extends over 12 amino acids. The DNA of the CDR3 is TGTGCCAGTAGTATCCAGGGTCGGGGCTACACCTTC. It translates to CASSIQGRGYTF. Looking up the rest from reference TRBV19 and TRBJ1-2 gives the full variable domain: DGGITQSPKYLFRKEGQNVTLSCEQNLNHDAMYWYRQDPGQGLRLIYYSQIVNDFQKGDIAEGYSVSREKKESFPLTVTSAQKNPTAFYLCASSIQGRGYTFGSGTRLTVV.

The rearrangement links TRBV2 to TRBJ2-7; D ambiguous. The V and J ends lost 5 bases and 2 bases respectively, with 7 bases between them. Germline CDR1 SNHLY, CDR2 FYNNEI. There are 12 residues in the CDR3. This CDR3 is CASSPSAYEQYF. CDR3 nucleotide sequence: TGTGCCAGCAGTCCTAGTGCCTACGAGCAGTACTTC.

The chain couples TRBV7-9 to TRBJ2-3; 9 bases map to TRBD2. The V gene end was trimmed by 7 bases and the J gene end by 3 bases; junction bases not matched to a gene: 8. CDR1 and CDR2 (germline): SEHNR, FQNEAQ (reference sequence). The length of the CDR3 is 15 residues. As DNA, the CDR3 is TGTGCCAGCACCGAGGGTAGCGGGAGAACAGATACGCAGTATTTT. This sequence encodes CASTEGSGRTDTQYF.